This T cell receptor (beta chain) was obtained from a study of CD8 T cells in ankylosing spondylitis. The sample holds many counts of this clonotype. The CDR3 consists of 11 residues. The germline gives CDR1 DFQATT, CDR2 SNEGSKA (reference sequence). TCRdb ran MiXCR on the 5' RACE reads and lists one entry per CDR3 protein. Found here are about 240,000 distinct CDR3 sequences, roughly 8.6% of them singletons; the top ten hold almost 7%. This chain uses TRBV20-1 with TRBJ1-4; tentative D call: TRBD1 (6 bases). The source of this sequence is a male donor with ankylosing spondylitis or in good health (not recorded which). Sequencing was performed on blood, either unsorted or a sorted T cell fraction (not recorded which). In DNA form, the CDR3 reads TGCATCTTTGGACAGAATGAAAAACTGTTTTTT. Encoded protein: CIFGQNEKLFF.